This section outlines one T cell receptor (beta chain) sequence together with its context. Original handling: Quantification of nucleated cells was approximated via reference gene primer amplification. The assay was immunoSEQ multiplex PCR, and TCRdb's table has in-frame clones only and misses some. D and trimming were read from the DNA, whereas the V and J calls and clone size are those reported in that table. There are 120,000 to 150,000 clones in the sample; around 84% occur only once, and roughly 6.8% lies in the top ten. These data are taken from a study of blood T cell repertoires in COVID-19. Study information: The United States, Italy and Spain were the sources of the acute and convalescent COVID-19 samples. Sources were T cells, B-cell-depleted T cells, or PBMCs; the material itself was cDNA or gDNA.

Trimming removed 1 base from V and 5 bases from J, with 18 bases in between. CDR3 length equals 18 residues. Looked up from germline, CDR1 is LNHNV and CDR2 is YYDKDF (reference sequence). The clonotype originates from a woman between 50 and 59 years old in a cohort sampled during active or convalescent COVID-19. Material: peripheral blood. The rearrangement joins TRBV15 to TRBJ1-6, with D possibly being TRBD1 (6 bases). The CDR3 nucleotides are TGTGCCACCAGCAGAGTTCTCGGGACAACCCGGCATAATTCACCCCTCCACTTT. As protein: CATSRVLGTTRHNSPLHF. Drawing the rest from reference TRBV15 and TRBJ1-6, the complete variable domain is DAMVIQNPRYQVTQFGKPVTLSCSQTLNHNVMYWYQQKSSQAPKLLFHYYDKDFNNEADTPDNFQSRRPNTSFCFLDIRSPGLGDTAMYLCATSRVLGTTRHNSPLHFGNGTRLTVT.